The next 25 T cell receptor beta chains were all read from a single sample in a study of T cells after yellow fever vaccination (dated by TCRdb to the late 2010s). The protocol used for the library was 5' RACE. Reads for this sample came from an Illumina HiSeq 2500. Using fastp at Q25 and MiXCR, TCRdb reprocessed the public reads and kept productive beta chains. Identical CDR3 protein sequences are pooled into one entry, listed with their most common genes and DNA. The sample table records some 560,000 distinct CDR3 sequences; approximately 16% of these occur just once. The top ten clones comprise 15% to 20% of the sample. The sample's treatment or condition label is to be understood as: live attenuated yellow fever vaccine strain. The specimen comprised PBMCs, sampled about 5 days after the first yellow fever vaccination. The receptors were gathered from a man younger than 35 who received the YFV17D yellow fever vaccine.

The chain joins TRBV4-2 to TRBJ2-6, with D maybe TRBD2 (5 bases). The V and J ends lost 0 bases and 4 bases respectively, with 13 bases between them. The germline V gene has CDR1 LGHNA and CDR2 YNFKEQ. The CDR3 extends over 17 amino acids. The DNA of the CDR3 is TGTGCCAGCAGCCAAGAAATGGAGGCGTGGGGGGCCAACGTCCTGACTTTC. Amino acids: CASSQEMEAWGANVLTF.

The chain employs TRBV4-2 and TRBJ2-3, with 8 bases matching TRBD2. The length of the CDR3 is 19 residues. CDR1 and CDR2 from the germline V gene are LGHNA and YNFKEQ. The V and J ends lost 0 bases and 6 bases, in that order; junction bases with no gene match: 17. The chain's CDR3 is CASSQDQAGLAAFRDTQYF. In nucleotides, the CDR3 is TGTGCCAGCAGCCAAGATCAGGCCGGACTAGCTGCTTTCCGGGATACGCAGTATTTT.

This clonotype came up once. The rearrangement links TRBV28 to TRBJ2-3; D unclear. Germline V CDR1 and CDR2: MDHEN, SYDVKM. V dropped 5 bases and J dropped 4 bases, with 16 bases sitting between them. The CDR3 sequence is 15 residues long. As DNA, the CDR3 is TGTGCCAGCAGTGGTGGTCCGCCACCCGCAGATACGCAGTATTTT. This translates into CASSGGPPPADTQYF.

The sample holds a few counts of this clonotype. Here the CDR3 DNA reads TGTGCCAGCAGTGACAGGACAGGGGATGAAGCTTTCTTT. Translation gives CASSDRTGDEAFF. V gene TRBV6-2 or TRBV6-3 combines with J gene TRBJ1-1, with 9 positions matching TRBD1. CDR1 is MNHEY and CDR2 is SVGEGT in the germline V gene. Trimming took 5 bases from V and 7 from J; bases not matched to a gene: 5. The CDR3 is made up of 13 amino acids.

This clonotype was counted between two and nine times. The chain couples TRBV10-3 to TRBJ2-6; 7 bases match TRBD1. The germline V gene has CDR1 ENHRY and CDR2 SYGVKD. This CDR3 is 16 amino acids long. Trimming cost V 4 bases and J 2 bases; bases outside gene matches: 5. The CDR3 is CAISGADRAGANVLTF. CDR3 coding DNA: TGTGCCATCAGTGGGGCAGACAGGGCTGGGGCCAACGTCCTGACTTTC.

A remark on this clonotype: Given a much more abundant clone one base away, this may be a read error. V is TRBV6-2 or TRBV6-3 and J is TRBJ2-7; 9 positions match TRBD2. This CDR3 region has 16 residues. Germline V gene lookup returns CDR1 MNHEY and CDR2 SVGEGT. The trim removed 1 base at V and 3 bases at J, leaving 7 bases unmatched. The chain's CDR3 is CASSYCAAGGYYEQYF. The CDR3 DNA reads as TGTGCCAGCAGTTACTGTGCAGCGGGGGGCTACTACGAGCAGTACTTC.

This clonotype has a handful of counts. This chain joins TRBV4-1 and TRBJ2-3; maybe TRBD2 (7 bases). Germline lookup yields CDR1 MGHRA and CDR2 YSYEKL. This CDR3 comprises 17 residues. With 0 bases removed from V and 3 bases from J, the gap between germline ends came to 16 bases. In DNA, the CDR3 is TGCGCCAGCAGCCAAGATCCCATGGGGGGGCGAACAGATACGCAGTATTTT. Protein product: CASSQDPMGGRTDTQYF.

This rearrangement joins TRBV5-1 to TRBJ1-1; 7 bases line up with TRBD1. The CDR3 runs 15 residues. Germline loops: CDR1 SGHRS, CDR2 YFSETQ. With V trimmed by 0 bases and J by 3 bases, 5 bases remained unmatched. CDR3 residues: CASSLDRGADTEAFF. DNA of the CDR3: TGCGCCAGCAGCTTGGACAGGGGAGCGGACACTGAAGCTTTCTTT.

In nucleotides, the CDR3 is TGTGCCAGCAGTCAAGCACGAGATTTGAGCTACACCTTC. Translated, it gives CASSQARDLSYTF. The chain joins TRBV11-2 to TRBJ1-2; D is uncertain. V lost 6 bases and J 9 bases, leaving 17 bases between the germline ends. The length of the CDR3 is 13 residues. Germline V gene data show CDR1 as SGHAT and CDR2 as FQNNGV. Variable domain in full (rest from reference TRBV11-2 and TRBJ1-2): EAGVAQSPRYKIIEKRQSVAFWCNPISGHATLYWYQQILGQGPKLLIQFQNNGVVDDSQLPKDRFSAERLKGVDSTLKIQPAKLEDSAVYLCASSQARDLSYTFGSGTRLTVV.

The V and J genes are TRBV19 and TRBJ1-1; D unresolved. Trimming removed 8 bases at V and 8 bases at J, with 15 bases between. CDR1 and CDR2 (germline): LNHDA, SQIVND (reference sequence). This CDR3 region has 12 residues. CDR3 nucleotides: TGTGCCAGTGGTACAGATTTTTGGGAAGCTTTCTTT. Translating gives CASGTDFWEAFF.

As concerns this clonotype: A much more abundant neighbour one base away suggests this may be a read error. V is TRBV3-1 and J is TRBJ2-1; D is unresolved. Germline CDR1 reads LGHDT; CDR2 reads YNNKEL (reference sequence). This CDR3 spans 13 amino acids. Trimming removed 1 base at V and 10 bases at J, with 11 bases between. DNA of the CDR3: TGTGCCAGCAGCCAAGGGATGGGGATGGAGCAGTTCTTC. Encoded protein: CASSQGMGMEQFF.

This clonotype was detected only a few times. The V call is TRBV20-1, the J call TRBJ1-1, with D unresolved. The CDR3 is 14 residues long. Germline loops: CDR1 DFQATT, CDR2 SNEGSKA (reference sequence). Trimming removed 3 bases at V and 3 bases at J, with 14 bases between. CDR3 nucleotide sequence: TGCAGTGCTAGGCGGTGGGTCGGGGACACTGAAGCTTTCTTT. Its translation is CSARRWVGDTEAFF.

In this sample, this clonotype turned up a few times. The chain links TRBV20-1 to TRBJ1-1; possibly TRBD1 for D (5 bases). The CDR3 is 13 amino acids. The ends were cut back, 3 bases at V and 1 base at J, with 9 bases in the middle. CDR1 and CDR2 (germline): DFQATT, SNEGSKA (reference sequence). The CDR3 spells CSASRTKNTEAFF. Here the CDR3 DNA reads TGCAGTGCTAGTAGGACAAAGAACACTGAAGCTTTCTTT.

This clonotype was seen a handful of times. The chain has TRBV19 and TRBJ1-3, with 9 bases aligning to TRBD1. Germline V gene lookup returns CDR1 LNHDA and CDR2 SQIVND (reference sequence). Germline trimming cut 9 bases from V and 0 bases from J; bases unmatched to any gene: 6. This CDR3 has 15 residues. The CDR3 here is CASNPTGGSGNTIYF. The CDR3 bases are TGTGCCAGCAATCCGACAGGGGGCTCTGGAAACACCATATATTTT.

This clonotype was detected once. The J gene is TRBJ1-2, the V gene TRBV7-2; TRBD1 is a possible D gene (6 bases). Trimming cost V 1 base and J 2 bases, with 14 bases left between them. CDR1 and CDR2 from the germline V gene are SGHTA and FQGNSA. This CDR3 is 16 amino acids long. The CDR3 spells CASSLDNARGNYGYTF. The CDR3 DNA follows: TGTGCCAGCAGCTTAGATAATGCCAGGGGAAACTATGGCTACACCTTC.

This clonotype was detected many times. CDR3 in amino acids: CASSLARASRSGGETQYF. The CDR3 DNA sequence: TGTGCCAGCAGCTTGGCCAGGGCATCACGGTCGGGTGGAGAGACCCAGTACTTC. This chain joins TRBV5-6 and TRBJ2-5; TRBD1 might be the D (5 bases). There are 18 residues in the CDR3. Between the trimmed V and J ends, which lost 0 bases and 4 bases, there was a span of 22 bases. Germline V gene data show CDR1 as SGHDT and CDR2 as YYEEEE.

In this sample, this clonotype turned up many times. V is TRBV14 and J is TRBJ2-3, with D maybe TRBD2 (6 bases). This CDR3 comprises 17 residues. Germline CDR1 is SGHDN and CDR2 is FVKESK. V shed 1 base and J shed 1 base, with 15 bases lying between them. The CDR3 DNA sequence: TGTGCCAGCAGCCAAGCGTCGCGGGGTTGGGGCACAGATACGCAGTATTTT. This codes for CASSQASRGWGTDTQYF.

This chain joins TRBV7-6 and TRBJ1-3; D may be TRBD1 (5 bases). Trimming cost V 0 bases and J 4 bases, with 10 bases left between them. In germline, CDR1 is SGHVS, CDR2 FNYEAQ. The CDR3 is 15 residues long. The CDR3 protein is CASSLALGQGNTIYF. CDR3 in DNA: TGTGCCAGCAGCTTAGCGTTGGGGCAGGGAAACACCATATATTTT.

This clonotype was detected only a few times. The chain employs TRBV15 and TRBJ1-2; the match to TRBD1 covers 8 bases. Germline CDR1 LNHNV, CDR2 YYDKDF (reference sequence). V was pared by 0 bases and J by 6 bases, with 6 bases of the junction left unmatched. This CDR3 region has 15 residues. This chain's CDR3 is CATSREVGQGHGYTF. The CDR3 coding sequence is TGTGCCACCAGCAGAGAAGTTGGACAGGGACATGGCTACACCTTC.

In DNA, the CDR3 is TGCAGCGTTGAAGATCGGATAATGGGGGCCTCTGGAAACACCATATATTTT. The encoded protein is CSVEDRIMGASGNTIYF. The rearrangement joins TRBV29-1 to TRBJ1-3; TRBD1 might be the D (6 bases). The germline V and J ends were trimmed by 0 bases and 0 bases, with 15 bases remaining between them. Germline CDR1 SQVTM, CDR2 ANQGSEA. The CDR3 sequence is 17 residues long.

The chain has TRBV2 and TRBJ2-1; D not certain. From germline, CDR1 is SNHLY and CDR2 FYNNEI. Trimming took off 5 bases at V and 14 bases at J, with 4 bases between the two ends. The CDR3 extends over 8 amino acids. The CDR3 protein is CASSRKFF. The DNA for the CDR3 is TGTGCCAGCAGTCGGAAGTTCTTC.

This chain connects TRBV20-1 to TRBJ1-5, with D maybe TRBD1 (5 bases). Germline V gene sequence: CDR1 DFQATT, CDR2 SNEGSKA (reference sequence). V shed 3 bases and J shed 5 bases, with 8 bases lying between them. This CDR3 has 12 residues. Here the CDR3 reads CSASPGYQPQHF. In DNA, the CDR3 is TGCAGTGCTAGCCCAGGGTATCAGCCCCAGCATTTT.

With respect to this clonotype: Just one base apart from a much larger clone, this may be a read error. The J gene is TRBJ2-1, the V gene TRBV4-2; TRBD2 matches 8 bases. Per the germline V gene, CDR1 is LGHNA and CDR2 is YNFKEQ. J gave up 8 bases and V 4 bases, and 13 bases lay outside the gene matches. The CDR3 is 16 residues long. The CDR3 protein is CASSPTSGVSLDEQFF. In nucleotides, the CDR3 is TGTGCCAGCAGCCCAACTAGCGGCGTGAGTTTGGATGAGCAGTTCTTC.

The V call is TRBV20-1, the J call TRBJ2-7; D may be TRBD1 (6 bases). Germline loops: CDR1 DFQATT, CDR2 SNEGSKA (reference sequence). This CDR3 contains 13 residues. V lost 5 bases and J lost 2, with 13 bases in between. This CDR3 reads CSARSQGTYEQYV. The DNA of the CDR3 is TGCAGTGCTCGATCTCAGGGGACCTACGAGCAGTACGTC.

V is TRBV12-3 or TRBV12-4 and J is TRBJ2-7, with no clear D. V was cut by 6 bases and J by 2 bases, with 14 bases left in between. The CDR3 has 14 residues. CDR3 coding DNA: TGTGCCAGCAGCTATATAACTACTGCCTACGAGCAGTACTTC. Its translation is CASSYITTAYEQYF.